This T cell receptor (beta chain) is drawn from a study of T cell responses to AZD1222 COVID-19 vaccine. Overall study results and limits: Targets within unmutated variant regions were reportedly found for nearly half of spike-specific TCRs.

Comments on this clone: Its antigen is unidentified.

This CDR3 has 12 amino acids. Germline-derived CDR1 and CDR2 are MDHEN and SYDVKM. The ends were cut back, 2 bases at V and 10 bases at J, with 11 bases in the middle. Some clones are missing from TCRdb's copy, which holds only in-frame ones; the method was immunoSEQ multiplex PCR. The sample shows around 160,000 clones, about nine tenths of them seen only once. This clonotype was sampled from an adult in good health. Sequencing used peripheral blood, obtained on day 0 of AZD1222 vaccination. V gene TRBV28 combines with J gene TRBJ1-2; D possibly corresponds to TRBD1 (6 bases). CDR3 sequence: CASSLPSGDYTF. DNA for the CDR3: TGTGCCAGCAGTTTACCCTCAGGGGACTACACCTTC.